The 18 T cell receptor beta chains reported below all come from one sample, sequenced in a study of cytomegalovirus exposure and HLA in healthy donors. 60 Vbeta and 13 Jbeta primers were used in PCR. Data came from immunoSEQ multiplex PCR; TCRdb stores just in-frame clones and leaves some out. The sample yields about 140,000 clones, about three quarters seen once. Sequenced material: PBMCs. Receptor source: a woman aged 25-40 years in good health and CMV-seronegative.

The chain has TRBV19 and TRBJ1-1; no definite D call. This CDR3 is built from 14 residues. The V gene's germline CDR1 is LNHDA and CDR2 SQIVND (reference sequence). Trimming removed 1 base at V and 5 bases at J, with 11 bases between. The CDR3, as DNA: TGTGCCAGTAGTATAGGGTACCTGAGGACTGAAGCTTTCTTT. The encoded protein is CASSIGYLRTEAFF.

This clone is a singleton in its sample. The chain recombines TRBV12-5 with TRBJ2-1, with D tentatively TRBD1 (5 bases). V was pared by 8 bases and J by 5 bases, with 13 bases between. Germline CDR1 is LGHNT and CDR2 is FRNRAP. This CDR3 has 13 residues. The CDR3 protein is CASSQGVDNEQFF. CDR3 sequence (DNA): TGTGCTAGTAGTCAAGGGGTGGACAATGAGCAGTTCTTC. The whole variable domain, remainder taken from reference TRBV12-5 and TRBJ2-1, is DARVTQTPRHKVTEMGQEVTMRCQPILGHNTVFWYRQTMMQGLELLAYFRNRAPLDDSGMPKDRFSAEMPDATLATLKIQPSEPRDSAVYFCASSQGVDNEQFFGPGTRLTVL.

The count of this clone is one. V is TRBV11-2 and J is TRBJ2-3; D possibly corresponds to TRBD2 (6 bases). This CDR3 comprises 14 residues. V lost 3 bases, J lost 2 bases, and 9 bases lay in between. Germline assignment: CDR1 SGHAT and CDR2 FQNNGV. The CDR3 protein is CASSFTGVTDTQYF. The CDR3 DNA is TGTGCCAGCAGCTTTACGGGGGTCACAGATACGCAGTATTTT.

The V call is TRBV5-1, the J call TRBJ2-3, with D maybe TRBD2 (6 bases). CDR1 is SGHRS and CDR2 is YFSETQ in the germline V gene. The CDR3 loop spans 16 amino acids. The V and J ends lost 1 base and 4 bases respectively, with 16 bases between them. The CDR3 region is CASSLILMSGSDTQYF. The CDR3 nucleotides read TGCGCCAGCAGCTTGATTTTAATGAGCGGGTCAGATACGCAGTATTTT.

This clone was seen more than once but under ten times. The rearrangement uses TRBV27 and TRBJ2-3, with TRBD2 as a possible D gene (5 bases). Deletions cut 5 bases from V and 4 bases from J, with 19 bases between. This CDR3 has 16 residues. From germline, CDR1 is MNHEY and CDR2 SMNVEV (reference sequence). CDR3 region: CASSNRRGRQADTQYF. The DNA for the CDR3 is TGTGCCAGCAGTAACAGACGGGGTAGGCAGGCAGATACGCAGTATTTT.

This rearrangement joins TRBV5-1 to TRBJ2-7, with 11 nucleotides matching TRBD2. Germline assignment: CDR1 SGHRS and CDR2 YFSETQ. V was pared by 1 base and J by 4 bases, with 4 bases of the junction left unmatched. This CDR3 region has 15 residues. The CDR3 here is CASSLTSGSVYEQYF. CDR3 DNA sequence: TGCGCCAGCAGCTTGACTAGCGGGAGTGTGTACGAGCAGTACTTC.

The V gene is TRBV11-2, the J gene TRBJ1-3; TRBD1 is a possible D gene (6 bases). The V gene lost 1 base and the J gene lost 7 bases, with 14 bases spanning the gap. CDR1 and CDR2 (germline): SGHAT, FQNNGV. This CDR3 is 15 amino acids long. The CDR3 sequence is CASSLVRGARNTIYF. In DNA, the CDR3 is TGTGCCAGCAGCTTAGTTCGGGGGGCGCGTAACACCATATATTTT.

This clone has just a few counts. The chain uses TRBV6-1 and TRBJ2-5; D is uncertain. The J call may be faulty, since TRBJ2-7 better matches the DNA end. Germline CDR1 and CDR2: MNHNS and SASEGT. The CDR3 consists of 12 residues. CDR3 in DNA: TGTGCCAGCAGTCCCCGAGCCTACGAGCAGTACTTC. It encodes CASSPRAYEQYF.

This sequence joins TRBV5-1 and TRBJ2-7, with a weak D call TRBD1 (6 bases). This CDR3 has 14 amino acids. CDR1 is SGHRS and CDR2 is YFSETQ in the germline V gene. Trimming stripped 5 bases from V and 5 bases from J, with 17 bases between. CDR3 sequence: CASSPGVPEDEQYF. The CDR3 DNA reads TGCGCCAGCAGTCCAGGGGTCCCCGAAGACGAGCAGTACTTC.

CDR3 loop: CAWSGTGAAADTQYF. CDR3 nucleotides: TGTGCCTGGAGTGGGACAGGGGCAGCAGCAGATACGCAGTATTTT. The chain combines TRBV30 with TRBJ2-3; 9 bases are shared with TRBD1. CDR1 is GTSNPN, CDR2 SVGIG, per germline (reference sequence). With 1 base clipped from V and 4 bases from J, the junction kept 6 bases outside the gene matches. The CDR3 has 15 amino acids. Complete variable domain (other parts from reference TRBV30 and TRBJ2-3): SQTIHQWPATLVQPVGSPLSLECTVEGTSNPNLYWYRQAAGRGLQLLFYSVGIGQISSEVPQNLSASRPQDRQFILSSKKLLLSDSGFYLCAWSGTGAAADTQYFGPGTRLTVL.

V is TRBV18 and J is TRBJ2-5; D possibly corresponds to TRBD1 (6 bases). From germline, CDR1 is KGHSH and CDR2 LQKENI. The CDR3 loop spans 13 amino acids. V lost 2 bases and J 5 bases, leaving 9 bases between the germline ends. CDR3: CASSPIDRETQYF. Here the CDR3 DNA reads TGTGCCAGCTCACCAATCGACAGGGAGACCCAGTACTTC. Full variable domain (rest looked up from reference TRBV18 and TRBJ2-5): NAGVMQNPRHLVRRRGQEARLRCSPMKGHSHVYWYRQLPEEGLKFMVYLQKENIIDESGMPKERFSAEFPKEGPSILRIQQVVRGDSAAYFCASSPIDRETQYFGPGTRLLVL.

The chain uses TRBV9 and TRBJ1-4, with 9 bases lining up with TRBD1. The V gene end was trimmed by 4 bases and the J gene end by 7 bases; junction bases not matched to a gene: 8. The CDR3 extends over 15 amino acids. CDR1 SGDLS and CDR2 YYNGEE come from the germline V gene. The CDR3 DNA reads as TGTGCCAGCAGCCCCCTGGGGGACAGGGCTGAAAAACTGTTTTTT. Amino acids: CASSPLGDRAEKLFF. Full variable domain (outside the CDR3, taken from reference TRBV9 and TRBJ1-4): DSGVTQTPKHLITATGQRVTLRCSPRSGDLSVYWYQQSLDQGLQFLIQYYNGEERAKGNILERFSAQQFPDLHSELNLSSLELGDSALYFCASSPLGDRAEKLFFGSGTQLSVL.

The J gene is TRBJ1-6, the V gene TRBV14; no clear D gene. The germline V gene encodes CDR1 SGHDN and CDR2 FVKESK. Trimming removed 5 bases at V and 7 bases at J, with 12 bases between. CDR3 length: 14 residues. DNA for the CDR3: TGTGCCAGCAGCGAGTGGCGGGAGAATTCACCCCTCCACTTT. The encoded protein is CASSEWRENSPLHF.

The CDR3 protein is CASSISHSDGYTF. The DNA for the CDR3 is TGTGCCAGTAGTATCTCGCACAGTGATGGCTACACCTTC. This chain links TRBV19 with TRBJ1-2; no firm D call. Trimming cost V 3 bases and J 6 bases, with 11 bases left between them. Germline V gene sequence: CDR1 LNHDA, CDR2 SQIVND (reference sequence). This CDR3 region has 13 residues. The full variable domain, completed using reference TRBV19 and TRBJ1-2, is DGGITQSPKYLFRKEGQNVTLSCEQNLNHDAMYWYRQDPGQGLRLIYYSQIVNDFQKGDIAEGYSVSREKKESFPLTVTSAQKNPTAFYLCASSISHSDGYTFGSGTRLTVV.

This chain uses TRBV7-3 with TRBJ2-5; perhaps TRBD2 as D (6 bases). CDR3 length: 13 residues. The germline V and J ends were trimmed by 4 bases and 8 bases, with 14 bases remaining between them. The germline CDR1 and CDR2 sequences are SGHTA and FQGTGA. The CDR3 reads CASSSRTRETQYF. CDR3 coding DNA: TGTGCCAGCAGCTCCAGGACGCGGGAAACCCAGTACTTC. Drawing the rest from reference TRBV7-3 and TRBJ2-5, the complete variable domain is GAGVSQTPSNKVTEKGKYVELRCDPISGHTALYWYRQSLGQGPEFLIYFQGTGAADDSGLPNDRFFAVRPEGSVSTLKIQRTERGDSAVYLCASSSRTRETQYFGPGTRLLVL.

The chain recombines TRBV27 with TRBJ2-2; maybe TRBD2 (5 bases). The CDR3 extends over 17 amino acids. V gave up 5 bases and J gave up 3 bases, with 19 bases separating them. The V gene's germline CDR1 is MNHEY and CDR2 SMNVEV (reference sequence). CDR3 region: CASSPVGGRYHTGELFF. The DNA of the CDR3 is TGTGCCAGCAGTCCCGTTGGAGGCAGGTATCACACCGGGGAGCTGTTTTTT.

The rearrangement uses TRBV7-2 and TRBJ2-1; a possible D gene is TRBD1 (5 bases). In germline, CDR1 is SGHTA, CDR2 FQGNSA. V shed 1 base and J shed 3 bases, with 10 bases lying between them. This CDR3 is built from 15 residues. As DNA, the CDR3 is TGTGCCAGCAGCTTAGGTGGGGCGAGCTACAATGAGCAGTTCTTC. As protein: CASSLGGASYNEQFF.

The gene calls are TRBV7-2 and TRBJ1-1; possibly TRBD1 for D (6 bases). CDR3 length equals 14 residues. CDR1 SGHTA and CDR2 FQGNSA come from the germline V gene. V shed 1 base and J shed 4 bases, with 10 bases lying between them. CDR3 sequence: CASSLVRGSTEAFF. The CDR3 DNA follows: TGTGCCAGCAGCTTAGTCAGGGGAAGCACTGAAGCTTTCTTT.